This T cell receptor (beta chain) comes out of a study of human T cells and chemical hapten exposure. Overall study: Once 0.01% DPC had been applied to the upper back by patch test, readings were taken at 6 days. Study-level results: Versus controls, significantly more large CDR3 similarity clusters arose from expanded TCRs.

Time point meaning: pre-sensitization, week 0. As for treatment: therapeutic diphenylcyclopropenone sensitization with weekly scalp DPC. Venepuncture was done earlier than the placement of each patch test. This clonotype came up many times. The target antigen is unknown. Individual cDNA molecules (in the library) carried attached unique molecular identifiers. TCRdb analysed the RACE reads with MiXCR anew, one entry per CDR3 protein. The sample consists of roughly 51,000 distinct CDR3 sequences, more than 9% of them appearing once. CDR3 length equals 13 residues. Trimming removed 7 bases from V and 0 bases from J, with 12 bases in between. Germline V gene sequence: CDR1 DFQATT, CDR2 SNEGSKA (reference sequence).

The TCR sequence derives from a man aged 35 to 55 with alopecia areata. Some clones in this sample may be carry-over from other donors' samples. The chain carries TRBV20-1 and TRBJ1-1; D is undetermined. The sample in question was whole blood, obtained in connection with sensitization to the hapten diphenylcyclopropenone (DPC). This CDR3 is CSVPGVMNTEAFF. The CDR3 DNA sequence: TGCAGTGTACCCGGGGTTATGAACACTGAAGCTTTCTTT.